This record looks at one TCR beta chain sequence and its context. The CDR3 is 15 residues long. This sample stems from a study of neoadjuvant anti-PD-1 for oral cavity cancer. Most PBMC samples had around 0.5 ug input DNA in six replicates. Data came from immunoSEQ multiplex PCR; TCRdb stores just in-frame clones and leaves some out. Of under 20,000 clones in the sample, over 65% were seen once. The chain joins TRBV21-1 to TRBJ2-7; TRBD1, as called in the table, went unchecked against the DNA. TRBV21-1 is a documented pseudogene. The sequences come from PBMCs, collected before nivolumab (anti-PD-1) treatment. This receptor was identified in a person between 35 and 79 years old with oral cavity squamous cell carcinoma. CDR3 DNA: TGTGCCAGCAGCAAAGCGGGCGACATCTCCAGTGGGCAGTACTTC. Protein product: CASSKAGDISSGQYF.